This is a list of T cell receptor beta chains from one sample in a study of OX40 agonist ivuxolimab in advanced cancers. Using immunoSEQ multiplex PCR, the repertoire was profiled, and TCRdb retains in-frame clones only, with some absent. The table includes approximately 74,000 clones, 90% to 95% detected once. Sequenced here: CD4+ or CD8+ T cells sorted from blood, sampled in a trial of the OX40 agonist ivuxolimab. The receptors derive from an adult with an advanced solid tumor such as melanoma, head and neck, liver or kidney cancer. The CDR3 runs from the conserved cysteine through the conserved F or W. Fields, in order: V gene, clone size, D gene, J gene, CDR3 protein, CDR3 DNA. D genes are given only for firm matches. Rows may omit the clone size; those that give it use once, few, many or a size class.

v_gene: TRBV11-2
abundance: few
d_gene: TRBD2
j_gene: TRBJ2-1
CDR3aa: CASSWTSGRAGEQFF
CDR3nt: TGTGCCAGCAGCTGGACTAGCGGGAGGGCCGGTGAGCAGTTCTTC

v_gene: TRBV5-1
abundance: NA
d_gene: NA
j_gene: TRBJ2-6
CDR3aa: CASSPPGGDSSGANVLTF
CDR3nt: TGCGCCAGCAGCCCGCCTGGAGGGGACAGCTCTGGGGCCAACGTCCTGACTTTC

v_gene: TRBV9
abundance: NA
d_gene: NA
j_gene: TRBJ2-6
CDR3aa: CASSARVAEGPSTGANVLTF
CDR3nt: TGTGCCAGCAGCGCCAGGGTAGCGGAAGGGCCATCAACGGGGGCCAACGTCCTGACTTTC

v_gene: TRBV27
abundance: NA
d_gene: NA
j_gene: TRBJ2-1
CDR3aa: CASSKRADLSKQFF
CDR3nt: TGTGCCAGCAGTAAAAGAGCAGACCTCTCGAAGCAGTTCTTC

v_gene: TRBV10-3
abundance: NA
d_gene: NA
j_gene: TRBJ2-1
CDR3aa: CAISGGANEQFF
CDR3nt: TGTGCCATCAGTGGGGGGGCGAATGAGCAGTTCTTC

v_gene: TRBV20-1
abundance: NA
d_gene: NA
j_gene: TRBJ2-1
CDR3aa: CSVSLDEQFF
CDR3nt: TGCAGTGTTTCTTTGGATGAGCAGTTCTTC

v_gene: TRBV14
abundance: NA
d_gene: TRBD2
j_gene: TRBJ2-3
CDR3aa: CASSPGTTRVDTQYF
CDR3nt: TGTGCCAGCAGCCCCGGGACTACCCGTGTAGATACGCAGTATTTT

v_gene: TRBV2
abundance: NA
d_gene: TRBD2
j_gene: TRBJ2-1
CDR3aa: CASRTSGQSYNEQFF
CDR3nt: TGTGCCAGCAGAACTAGCGGACAATCCTACAATGAGCAGTTCTTC

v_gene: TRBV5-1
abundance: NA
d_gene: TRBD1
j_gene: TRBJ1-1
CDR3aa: CASSSRTGRDTEAFF
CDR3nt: TGCGCCAGCAGCTCCCGGACAGGGAGGGACACTGAAGCTTTCTTT

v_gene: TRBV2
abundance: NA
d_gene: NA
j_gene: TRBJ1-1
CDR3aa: CASQGMNTEAFF
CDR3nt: TGTGCCAGCCAGGGAATGAACACTGAAGCTTTCTTT

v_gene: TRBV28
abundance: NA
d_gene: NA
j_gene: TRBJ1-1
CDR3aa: CASSPPGYTEAFF
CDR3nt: TGTGCCAGCAGTCCCCCCGGTTACACTGAAGCTTTCTTT

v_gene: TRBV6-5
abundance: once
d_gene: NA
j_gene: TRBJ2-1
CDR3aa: CASSYSLAASYNEQFF
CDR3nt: TGTGCCAGCAGTTACTCGCTAGCAGCCTCCTACAATGAGCAGTTCTTC

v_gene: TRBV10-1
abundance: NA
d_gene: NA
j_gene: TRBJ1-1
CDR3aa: CASSVGSEAFF
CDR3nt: TGCGCCAGCAGTGTAGGTTCTGAAGCTTTCTTT

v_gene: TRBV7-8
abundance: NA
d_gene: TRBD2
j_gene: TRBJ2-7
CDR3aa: CASSYRLAGLDEQYF
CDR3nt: TGTGCCAGCAGCTACAGACTAGCGGGTCTTGACGAGCAGTACTTC

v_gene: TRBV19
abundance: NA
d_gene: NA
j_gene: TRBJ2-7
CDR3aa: CASSRDNYEQYF
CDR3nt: TGTGCCAGTAGTCGGGACAACTACGAGCAGTACTTC

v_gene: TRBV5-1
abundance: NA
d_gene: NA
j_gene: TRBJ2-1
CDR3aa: CASSLLLGSRVNEQFF
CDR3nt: TGCGCCAGCAGCTTGCTTCTTGGGAGCAGGGTCAATGAGCAGTTCTTC

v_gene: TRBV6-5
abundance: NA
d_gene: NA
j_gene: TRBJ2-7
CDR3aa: CASKSTGNSYEQYF
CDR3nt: TGTGCCAGCAAATCGACAGGTAACTCCTACGAGCAGTACTTC

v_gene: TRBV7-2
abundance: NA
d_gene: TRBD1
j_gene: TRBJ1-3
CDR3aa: CASSRGQSSGNTIYF
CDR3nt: TGTGCCAGCAGCCGGGGACAGAGCTCTGGAAACACCATATATTTT

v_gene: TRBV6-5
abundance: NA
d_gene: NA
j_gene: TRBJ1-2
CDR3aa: CASSLHREFNYGYTF
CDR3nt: TGTGCCAGCAGCCTACACAGGGAATTCAACTATGGCTACACCTTC

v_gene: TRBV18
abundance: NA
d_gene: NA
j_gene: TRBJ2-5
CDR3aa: CASSPPSETQYF
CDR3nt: TGTGCCAGCTCACCACCGTCAGAGACCCAGTACTTC

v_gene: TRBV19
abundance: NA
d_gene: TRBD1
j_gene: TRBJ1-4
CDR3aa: CASSANRGRGEKLFF
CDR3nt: TGTGCCAGTAGTGCCAACAGGGGGCGCGGTGAAAAACTGTTTTTT

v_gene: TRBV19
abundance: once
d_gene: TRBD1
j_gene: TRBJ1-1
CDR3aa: CASSIRTGAKSNTEAFF
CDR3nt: TGTGCCAGTAGTATAAGGACAGGGGCGAAATCGAACACTGAAGCTTTCTTT

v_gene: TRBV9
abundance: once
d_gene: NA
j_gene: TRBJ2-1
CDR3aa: CASSPTGYNEQFF
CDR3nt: TGTGCCAGCAGCCCTACAGGGTACAATGAGCAGTTCTTC

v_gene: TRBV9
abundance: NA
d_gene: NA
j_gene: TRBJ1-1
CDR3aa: CASSVDWGTEAFF
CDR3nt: TGTGCCAGCAGCGTAGACTGGGGAACTGAAGCTTTCTTT

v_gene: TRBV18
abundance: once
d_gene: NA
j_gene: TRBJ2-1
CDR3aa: CASSPASRPRNEQFF
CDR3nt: TGTGCCAGCTCACCAGCTAGCCGACCTCGCAATGAGCAGTTCTTC

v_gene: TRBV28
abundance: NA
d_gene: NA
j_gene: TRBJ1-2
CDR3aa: CASSSSLSRGYTF
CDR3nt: TGTGCCAGCAGTTCCTCCCTTAGTCGAGGCTACACCTTC

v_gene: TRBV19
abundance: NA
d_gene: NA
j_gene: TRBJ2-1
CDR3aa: CASSSSLPGYNEQFF
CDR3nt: TGTGCCAGTAGTTCCTCCCTGCCTGGCTACAATGAGCAGTTCTTC

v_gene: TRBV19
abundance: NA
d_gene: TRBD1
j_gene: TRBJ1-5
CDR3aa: CASSLPRQGAIQPQHF
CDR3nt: TGTGCCAGTAGTCTCCCCCGACAGGGGGCAATTCAGCCCCAGCATTTT

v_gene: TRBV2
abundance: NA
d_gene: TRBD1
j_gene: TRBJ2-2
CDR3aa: CASRDRQGYTGELFF
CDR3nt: TGTGCCAGCAGAGATAGACAGGGGTACACCGGGGAGCTGTTTTTT

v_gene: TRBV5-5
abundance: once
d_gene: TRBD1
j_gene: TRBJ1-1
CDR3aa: CASFPDRGKSGAFF
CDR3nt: TGTGCCAGCTTCCCGGACAGGGGCAAATCCGGAGCTTTCTTT

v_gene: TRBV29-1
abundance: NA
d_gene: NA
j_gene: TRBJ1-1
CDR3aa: CSAVKYGVVNTEAFF
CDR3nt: TGCAGCGCCGTTAAATATGGGGTGGTGAACACTGAAGCTTTCTTT

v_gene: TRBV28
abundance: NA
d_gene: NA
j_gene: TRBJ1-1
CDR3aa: CASSFEQRNTEAFF
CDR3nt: TGTGCCAGCAGCTTTGAACAACGAAACACTGAAGCTTTCTTT

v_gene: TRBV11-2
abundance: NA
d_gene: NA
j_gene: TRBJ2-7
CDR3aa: CASSSLGAPPSEQYF
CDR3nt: TGTGCCAGCAGCTCCCTTGGGGCTCCTCCATCAGAGCAGTACTTC

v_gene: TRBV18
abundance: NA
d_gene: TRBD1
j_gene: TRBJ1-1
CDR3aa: CASSPKDRGMNTEAFF
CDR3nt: TGTGCCAGCTCACCCAAGGACAGGGGCATGAACACTGAAGCTTTCTTT

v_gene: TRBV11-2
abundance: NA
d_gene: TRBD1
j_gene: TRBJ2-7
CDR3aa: CASRQAGGSYEQYF
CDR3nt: TGTGCCAGCAGACAGGCAGGGGGCTCCTACGAGCAGTACTTC

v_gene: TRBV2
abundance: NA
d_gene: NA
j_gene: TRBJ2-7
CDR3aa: CASSEIRLHKEQVSYEQYF
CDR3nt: TGTGCCAGCAGTGAAATCCGGCTTCACAAGGAACAGGTATCCTACGAGCAGTACTTC

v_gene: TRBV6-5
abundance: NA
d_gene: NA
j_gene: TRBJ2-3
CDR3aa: CASRGLAPSTDTQYF
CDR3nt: TGTGCCAGCAGGGGGTTGGCGCCTAGCACAGATACGCAGTATTTT

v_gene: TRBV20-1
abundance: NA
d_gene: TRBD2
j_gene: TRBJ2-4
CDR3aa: CSAGLADIQYF
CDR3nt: TGCAGTGCTGGACTAGCTGACATTCAGTACTTC

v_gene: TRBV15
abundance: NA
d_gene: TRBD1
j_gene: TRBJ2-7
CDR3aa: CATSPTGTGYYEQYF
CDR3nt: TGTGCCACTTCTCCTACCGGGACAGGGTACTACGAGCAGTACTTC

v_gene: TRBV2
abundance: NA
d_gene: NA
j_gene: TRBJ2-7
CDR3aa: CASRRDVGRYEQYF
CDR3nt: TGTGCCAGCAGGAGGGACGTAGGCCGGTACGAGCAGTACTTC

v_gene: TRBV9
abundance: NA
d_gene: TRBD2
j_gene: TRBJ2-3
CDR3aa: CASSVGLAGPTDTQYF
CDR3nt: TGTGCCAGCAGCGTAGGGCTAGCGGGACCCACAGATACGCAGTATTTT

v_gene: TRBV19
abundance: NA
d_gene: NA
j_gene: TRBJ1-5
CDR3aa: CATLGGQGLGQPQHF
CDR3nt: TGTGCCACCCTAGGGGGGCAGGGGCTTGGACAGCCCCAGCATTTT

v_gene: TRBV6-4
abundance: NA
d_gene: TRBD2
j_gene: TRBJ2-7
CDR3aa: CASSDSRVAGSYEQYF
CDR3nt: TGTGCCAGCAGTGACTCTAGAGTAGCGGGGTCCTACGAGCAGTACTTC

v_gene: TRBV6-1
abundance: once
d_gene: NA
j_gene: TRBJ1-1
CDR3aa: CASTAPPPRSSEAFF
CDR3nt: TGTGCCAGCACCGCACCCCCACCGAGATCGTCTGAAGCTTTCTTT

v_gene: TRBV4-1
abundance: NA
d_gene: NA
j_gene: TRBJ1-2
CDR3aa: CASSQGPGTNYGYTF
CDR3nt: TGCGCCAGCAGCCAAGGACCGGGGACTAACTATGGCTACACCTTC

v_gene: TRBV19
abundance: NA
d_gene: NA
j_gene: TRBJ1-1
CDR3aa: CVSNLQGKTEAFF
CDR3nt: TGTGTCAGTAACCTGCAGGGAAAAACTGAAGCTTTCTTT

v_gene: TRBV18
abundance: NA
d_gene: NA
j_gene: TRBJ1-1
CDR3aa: CASSPRGRVNTEAFF
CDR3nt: TGTGCCAGCTCACCACGCGGCAGGGTGAACACTGAAGCTTTCTTT

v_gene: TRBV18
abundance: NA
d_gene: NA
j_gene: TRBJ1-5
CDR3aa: CASSQGKGNQPQHF
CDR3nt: TGTGCCAGCTCACAGGGTAAAGGCAATCAGCCCCAGCATTTT

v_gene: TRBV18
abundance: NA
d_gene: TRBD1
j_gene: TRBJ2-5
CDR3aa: CASSPAGTGFQETQYF
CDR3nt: TGTGCCAGCTCACCTGCCGGGACAGGGTTCCAAGAGACCCAGTACTTC